The 10 T cell receptor beta chains below were found in one sample sequenced in a study of molecular identifiers for immune sequencing clone quantification. TCRdb ran MiXCR on the PCR reads and lists one entry per CDR3 protein. The sample holds about 510,000 distinct CDR3 sequences, 25% seen once. The source material was naive CD8+ T cells from blood, with Jurkat cell RNA spiked in. Subset of the sample: FACS-sorted CD8+CD4-CCR7+CD45RA+ naive T cells. The receptor set was obtained from a human donor in good health. Some libraries in this study had Jurkat cell RNA spiked in.

Of note for this clonotype: Compared with germline, one end of the junction differs, possibly owing to a read error. The chain joins TRBV27 to TRBJ2-2; D not certain. This CDR3 region has 13 residues. The germline V gene has CDR1 MNHEY and CDR2 SMNVEV (reference sequence). CDR3 sequence: CASGFFQAGELFF. In nucleotides, the CDR3 is TGTGCCAGCGGTTTCTTCCAGGCCGGGGAGCTGTTTTTT.

A few counts support this clonotype. The genes are TRBV27 and TRBJ1-5; unclear D gene. CDR1 MNHEY and CDR2 SMNVEV come from the germline V gene (reference sequence). The CDR3 length is 12 residues. Trimming removed 4 bases from V and 3 bases from J, with 4 bases in between. In nucleotides, the CDR3 is TGTGCCAGCAGTTCCTACAATCAGCCCCAGCATTTT. This gives the protein CASSSYNQPQHF.

The J gene is TRBJ2-7, the V gene TRBV28, with no clear D. Germline values: CDR1 MDHEN, CDR2 SYDVKM. Trimming took off 6 bases at V and 1 base at J, with 7 bases between the two ends. The CDR3 covers 12 residues. CDR3 protein: CASSMGSYEQYF. DNA of the CDR3: TGTGCCAGCAGCATGGGATCCTACGAGCAGTACTTC.

A note on this clonotype: The final CDR3 position lacks the conserved phenylalanine or tryptophan, pointing to a likely read error. This chain connects TRBV7-9 to TRBJ1-6; 11 positions match TRBD1. Per germline, CDR1 SEHNR and CDR2 FQNEAQ (reference sequence). V shed 3 bases and J 8 bases; nucleotides not matched to a gene: 3. This CDR3 region has 15 residues. The CDR3 loop is CASSLRTGGDSPLHS. In DNA form, the CDR3 reads TGTGCCAGCAGCTTGAGGACAGGGGGCGATTCACCCCTCCACTCT.

The chain joins TRBV20-1 to TRBJ1-1; a weak D match, TRBD1 (5 bases). The germline gives CDR1 DFQATT, CDR2 SNEGSKA (reference sequence). V dropped 6 bases and J dropped 3 bases, with 14 bases sitting between them. The CDR3 runs 13 residues. The CDR3 DNA reads TGCAGTGCGGCAGAGGGACGGTACACTGAAGCTTTCTTT. The encoded protein is CSAAEGRYTEAFF.

As for this clonotype: A much larger clonotype is one base distant, so this may be a read error. V and J are TRBV28 and TRBJ1-1; D ambiguous. The CDR3 is made up of 14 amino acids. Germline lookup yields CDR1 MDHEN and CDR2 SYDVKM. The CDR3 sequence is CASSLEYGNTKAFF. The CDR3 DNA reads as TGTGCCAGCAGTTTAGAGTACGGGAACACTAAAGCTTTCTTT.

The chain has TRBV20-1 and TRBJ2-7; the D call may be TRBD1 or TRBD2 (5 bases each). This CDR3 spans 15 amino acids. CDR1 and CDR2 (germline): DFQATT, SNEGSKA (reference sequence). V shed 5 bases and J shed 5 bases, with 22 bases lying between them. CDR3 bases: TGCAGTGCTCCAAACTCCGGGACCCAGGACCACGAGCAGTACTTC. Encoded protein: CSAPNSGTQDHEQYF.

Comments on this clonotype: This clone may be a read error of a much larger clone one base away. The chain has TRBV4-2 and TRBJ2-7, with D possibly TRBD2 on 6 matching bases. Between the trimmed V and J ends, which lost 4 bases and 5 bases, there was a span of 15 bases. The CDR3 has 14 amino acids. Per germline, CDR1 LGHNA and CDR2 YNFKEQ. The DNA for the CDR3 is TGTGCCAGCAGCCCCCGGGGTTGGGGGGACGAGCAGTACTTC. Amino acid sequence: CASSPRGWGDEQYF.

CDR3 region: CASSPGTGLGSGANVLTF. CDR3 nucleotide sequence: TGTGCCAGCAGTCCCGGGACAGGGTTGGGATCTGGGGCCAACGTCCTGACTTTC. The J gene is TRBJ2-6, the V gene TRBV28; 9 bases are shared with TRBD1. The trim removed 5 bases at V and 1 base at J, leaving 9 bases unmatched. The CDR3 extends over 18 amino acids. Germline assignment: CDR1 MDHEN and CDR2 SYDVKM.

The chain recombines TRBV28 with TRBJ2-7, with D uncertain. CDR3 size: 14 residues. Germline V gene sequence: CDR1 MDHEN, CDR2 SYDVKM. The CDR3 reads CVSSDSVSSYEQYF. CDR3 in DNA: TGTGTCTCAAGCGACTCCGTGAGCTCCTACGAGCAGTACTTC.